The 17 T cell receptor beta chains below come from one sample, sequenced in a study of human T cells and chemical hapten exposure. The time point was: patch test 3, about 24 weeks after DPC sensitization. The treatment: therapeutic diphenylcyclopropenone sensitization with weekly scalp DPC. MiXCR, applied by TCRdb to the RACE reads, yields one record per CDR3 protein. The profile covers 190,000 or so distinct CDR3 sequences, with approximately 26% appearing a single time and 2.5% taken by the ten largest. Sample: whole blood, taken in connection with sensitization to the hapten diphenylcyclopropenone (DPC). The receptors were sampled from a woman between 40 and 50 years old with alopecia areata. Some clones in this sample may be carry-over from other donors' samples.

The chain couples TRBV3-1 to TRBJ2-3; tentative D call: TRBD2 (5 bases). The germline V gene has CDR1 LGHDT and CDR2 YNNKEL (reference sequence). Trimming left V 3 bases short and J 6 bases short, with 19 bases between. This CDR3 has 16 residues. The CDR3 loop is CASSHRRSLAGDTQYF. CDR3 DNA sequence: TGTGCCAGCAGCCACCGACGGAGCCTAGCCGGCGATACGCAGTATTTT.

This clonotype appeared a few times. This chain connects TRBV24-1 to TRBJ2-1, with D possibly TRBD1 on 6 matching bases. The CDR3 totals 15 residues. In germline, CDR1 is KGHDR, CDR2 SFDVKD. Deletions cut 5 bases from V and 5 bases from J, with 15 bases between. CDR3 nucleotides: TGTGCCACCAGTGGAACAGGGAATATGAACAATGAGCAGTTCTTC. This codes for CATSGTGNMNNEQFF.

The V gene is TRBV12-3 or TRBV12-4, the J gene TRBJ2-3; D remains unclear. Trimming took 10 bases from V and 0 from J, leaving 11 bases between them. This CDR3 has 13 residues. The CDR3 coding sequence is TGTGCCACCAAACTGACTAGCACAGATACGCAGTATTTT. Translating gives CATKLTSTDTQYF.

This clonotype was recorded a few times. The rearrangement joins TRBV29-1 to TRBJ2-7, with a possible D match to TRBD2 (5 bases). Germline V gives CDR1 SQVTM, CDR2 ANQGSEA. This CDR3 comprises 14 residues. With 6 bases removed from V and 1 base from J, the gap between germline ends came to 16 bases. The CDR3 region has the DNA TGCAGCGTCGCGTCTTACGGGGAATCCTACGAGCAGTACTTC. Residues: CSVASYGESYEQYF.

The V call is TRBV20-1, the J call TRBJ2-1; TRBD2 matches 8 bases. The germline V gene has CDR1 DFQATT and CDR2 SNEGSKA (reference sequence). The CDR3 sequence is 14 residues long. V shed 4 bases and J 5 bases; nucleotides not matched to a gene: 7. In DNA, the CDR3 is TGCAGTGCTACCAGCGGGAGAATCCACAATGAGCAGTTCTTC. Amino acid sequence: CSATSGRIHNEQFF.

The gene calls are TRBV6-2 or TRBV6-3 and TRBJ2-7; TRBD2 is a possible D gene (6 bases). Germline V gene lookup returns CDR1 MNHEY and CDR2 SVGEGT. V dropped 2 bases and J dropped 4 bases, with 15 bases sitting between them. This CDR3 has 15 amino acids. This CDR3 reads CASSYGPGVVYEQYF. CDR3 nucleotides: TGTGCCAGCAGTTACGGTCCGGGAGTAGTTTACGAGCAGTACTTC.

This clonotype has at least ten counts. The V and J genes are TRBV7-9 and TRBJ1-2, with a tentative D call TRBD1 (6 bases). The CDR3 is 14 residues long. The V gene's germline CDR1 is SEHNR and CDR2 FQNEAQ (reference sequence). V dropped 7 bases and J dropped 2 bases, with 14 bases sitting between them. The CDR3 reads CASTLETGNYGYTF. DNA of the CDR3: TGTGCCAGCACCCTAGAAACAGGGAACTATGGCTACACCTTC.

This clonotype was observed many times. This rearrangement joins TRBV5-6 to TRBJ2-5; D unclear. Per germline, CDR1 SGHDT and CDR2 YYEEEE. V shed 0 bases and J shed 3 bases, with 6 bases lying between them. The CDR3 has 13 residues. The CDR3 loop reads CASSLGGKETQYF. In nucleotides, the CDR3 is TGTGCCAGCAGCTTGGGAGGAAAAGAGACCCAGTACTTC.

In its sample, this clonotype was seen many times. The V and J genes are TRBV7-8 and TRBJ2-3, with TRBD2 matching over 9 bases. CDR3 length: 15 residues. CDR1 is SGHVS and CDR2 is FQNEAQ in the germline V gene. Trimming removed 5 bases from V and 5 bases from J; junction bases left unmatched: 8. The CDR3, as DNA: TGTGCCAGCAGCGTGACTAGCGGATGGGGAGATACGCAGTATTTT. Its translation is CASSVTSGWGDTQYF.

The chain has TRBV24-1 and TRBJ2-1, with TRBD2 matching 12 bases. V trimming: 5 bases; J trimming: 9 bases; junction bases outside the gene matches: 10. This CDR3 contains 16 residues. Germline V gives CDR1 KGHDR, CDR2 SFDVKD. The CDR3 reads CATSVVRTSGILEQFF. As DNA, the CDR3 is TGTGCCACCAGTGTCGTAAGGACTAGCGGGATCCTTGAGCAGTTCTTC.

The chain links TRBV7-9 to TRBJ2-7; D unresolved. The CDR3 spans 16 residues. Germline CDR1 and CDR2: SEHNR and FQNEAQ (reference sequence). Trimming took 1 base from V and 0 from J, leaving 13 bases between them. This CDR3 reads CASSLVLSASSYEQYF. CDR3 in DNA: TGTGCCAGCAGCTTAGTACTTTCGGCTAGCTCCTACGAGCAGTACTTC.

This clonotype came up a few times. The CDR3, as DNA: TGTGCCAGCAGTCCAATAGCGGGAGGACGCACCGGGGAGCTGTTTTTT. Amino acid sequence: CASSPIAGGRTGELFF. The V and J genes are TRBV28 and TRBJ2-2; 10 positions match TRBD2. Per the germline V gene, CDR1 is MDHEN and CDR2 is SYDVKM. The trim removed 5 bases at V and 4 bases at J, leaving 7 bases unmatched. The CDR3 is made up of 16 amino acids.

This clonotype has only a few counts. The chain has TRBV9 and TRBJ1-5; tentative D call: TRBD1 (5 bases). Trimming removed 2 bases from V and 6 bases from J, with 9 bases in between. The CDR3 has 13 amino acids. Germline lookup yields CDR1 SGDLS and CDR2 YYNGEE. The CDR3 DNA is TGTGCCAGCAGCGTGACAGCTACTCAGCCCCAGCATTTT. Its protein is CASSVTATQPQHF.

This clonotype was detected ten times or more. The V gene is TRBV7-9, the J gene TRBJ2-2; D ambiguous. CDR1 is SEHNR, CDR2 FQNEAQ, per germline (reference sequence). V was trimmed by 10 bases and J by 4 bases, leaving 13 bases between them. This CDR3 spans 13 amino acids. CDR3 sequence reads: CATRHLSTGELFF. CDR3 bases: TGTGCCACCCGACACCTTTCCACCGGGGAGCTGTTTTTT.

The rearrangement joins TRBV7-9 to TRBJ1-5, with D possibly matching TRBD1 (5 bases). Trimming cost V 5 bases and J 0 bases, with 11 bases left between them. From germline, CDR1 is SEHNR and CDR2 FQNEAQ (reference sequence). CDR3 length equals 15 residues. CDR3 sequence (DNA): TGTGCCAGCAGCGTCGGACACCCTAGCAATCAGCCCCAGCATTTT. It translates to CASSVGHPSNQPQHF.

This chain connects TRBV27 to TRBJ1-5; D unresolved. The CDR3 covers 13 residues. Trimming stripped 3 bases from V and 7 bases from J, with 10 bases between. The germline CDR1 and CDR2 sequences are MNHEY and SMNVEV (reference sequence). The CDR3 bases are TGTGCCAGCAGTTTGATTGGTCGCCAGCCCCAGCATTTT. The encoded protein is CASSLIGRQPQHF.

This clonotype was picked up a small number of times. The CDR3 sequence: CASSPGPLGLFF. The DNA of the CDR3 is TGTGCCAGCAGTCCCGGCCCTTTGGGGCTGTTTTTT. The gene calls are TRBV28 and TRBJ2-2; D remains ambiguous. V dropped 5 bases and J dropped 13 bases, with 14 bases sitting between them. Germline-derived CDR1 and CDR2 are MDHEN and SYDVKM. This CDR3 region has 12 residues.